Listed below are T cell receptor beta chains from one sample, sequenced in a study of cytomegalovirus exposure and HLA in healthy donors. Data came from immunoSEQ multiplex PCR; TCRdb stores just in-frame clones and leaves some out. The data contain around 190,000 clones, around 80% of them singletons. The sequenced sample consisted of PBMCs. The receptor source for this set is a woman aged 25 to 45 in good health and CMV-seropositive. Each CDR3 is given with its conserved first and last residue. A D gene is named only where the DNA matches it firmly. Clone size is stated in some rows and not others, as once, few, many or a class when expanded.

v_call: TRBV5-1; clone_size: once; j_call: TRBJ2-3; d_call: TRBD1; cdr3_aa: CASRLTGTGTDTQYF; cdr3_nt: TGCGCCAGCCGACTTACCGGGACAGGGACAGATACGCAGTATTTT
v_call: TRBV7-9; clone_size: few; j_call: TRBJ2-1; d_call: NA; cdr3_aa: CASSMRDFHVAEQFF; cdr3_nt: TGTGCCAGCAGCATGAGGGACTTTCACGTCGCTGAGCAGTTCTTC
v_call: TRBV11-3; clone_size: NA; j_call: TRBJ2-7; d_call: NA; cdr3_aa: CASSSRWDTGASYEQYF; cdr3_nt: TGTGCCAGCAGCTCCCGGTGGGATACGGGAGCGTCCTACGAGCAGTACTTC
v_call: TRBV5-1; clone_size: once; j_call: TRBJ2-2; d_call: TRBD1; cdr3_aa: CASSSHYRDRGLRESGELFF; cdr3_nt: TGCGCCAGCAGCTCCCATTACCGGGACAGGGGCTTACGGGAGTCCGGGGAGCTGTTTTTT
v_call: TRBV5-5; clone_size: few; j_call: TRBJ2-2; d_call: TRBD1; cdr3_aa: CASSWTGSAGELFF; cdr3_nt: TGTGCCAGCAGCTGGACAGGGTCGGCCGGGGAGCTGTTTTTT
v_call: TRBV9; clone_size: NA; j_call: TRBJ1-1; d_call: NA; cdr3_aa: CASGETPNTEAFF; cdr3_nt: TGTGCCAGCGGGGAGACACCCAACACTGAAGCTTTCTTT
v_call: TRBV18; clone_size: NA; j_call: TRBJ2-7; d_call: NA; cdr3_aa: CASSQRSGGYEQYF; cdr3_nt: TGTGCCAGCTCCCAAAGGTCCGGGGGCTACGAGCAGTACTTC
v_call: TRBV7-2; clone_size: NA; j_call: TRBJ2-7; d_call: TRBD1; cdr3_aa: CASSSRQGLSEQYF; cdr3_nt: TGTGCCAGCAGCTCCAGACAGGGGTTAAGCGAGCAGTACTTC
v_call: TRBV7-6; clone_size: NA; j_call: TRBJ2-5; d_call: TRBD1; cdr3_aa: CASSSGHRGGETQYF; cdr3_nt: TGTGCCAGCAGCTCGGGACACAGGGGTGGGGAGACCCAGTACTTC
v_call: TRBV4-2; clone_size: few; j_call: TRBJ1-1; d_call: TRBD1; cdr3_aa: CASSRGQGRSQGEAFF; cdr3_nt: TGTGCCAGCAGCCGTGGACAGGGCCGGAGTCAGGGTGAAGCTTTCTTT
v_call: TRBV7-6; clone_size: few; j_call: TRBJ2-2; d_call: TRBD1; cdr3_aa: CASNLETGEILGELFF; cdr3_nt: TGTGCCAGCAACTTAGAGACAGGGGAGATTCTCGGGGAGCTGTTTTTT
v_call: TRBV15; clone_size: NA; j_call: TRBJ2-7; d_call: NA; cdr3_aa: CATSRPQGGSYEQYF; cdr3_nt: TGTGCCACCAGCAGGCCCCAGGGGGGATCCTACGAGCAGTACTTC
v_call: TRBV12-2; clone_size: NA; j_call: TRBJ2-3; d_call: NA; cdr3_aa: CASRLVLAGNTDTQYF; cdr3_nt: TGTGCAAGTCGCTTAGTTTTAGCGGGAAACACAGATACGCAGTATTTT
v_call: TRBV7-8; clone_size: NA; j_call: TRBJ1-2; d_call: NA; cdr3_aa: CASSRDTNYGYTF; cdr3_nt: TGTGCCAGCAGCCGGGACACTAACTATGGCTACACCTTC
v_call: TRBV27; clone_size: NA; j_call: TRBJ2-1; d_call: TRBD2; cdr3_aa: CASSFLTSGVNEQFF; cdr3_nt: TGTGCCAGCAGTTTCCTGACTAGCGGGGTAAATGAGCAGTTCTTC
v_call: TRBV21-1; clone_size: NA; j_call: TRBJ2-2; d_call: NA; cdr3_aa: CASSTAWRGELFF; cdr3_nt: TGTGCCAGCAGCACGGCGTGGAGGGGGGAGCTGTTTTTT